This T cell receptor (beta chain) was sequenced during a study of cytomegalovirus exposure and HLA in healthy donors. Study-level background: The approximately 120 validation repertoires used the same platform as the 666 first-cohort repertoires, a later analysis reported. Study-wide findings and caveats: Most TCRs appeared rarely, but some public TCRs recurred in many donors.

The validation cohort, a group of 90 to 150 subjects, included the donors and was separate from the approximately 700-subject first cohort. Worth noting for this clone: Its antigen is undetermined.

Produced via immunoSEQ multiplex PCR; TCRdb's table is partial and in-frame only. The sample has under 250,000 clones, approximately 82% seen once. CDR1 and CDR2 from the germline V gene are GTSNPN and SVGIG (reference sequence). The CDR3 has 14 amino acids. V was trimmed by 5 bases and J by 9 bases, leaving 19 bases between them. This sequence was found in a woman between 18 and 29 years old in good health and CMV-seronegative. The chain joins TRBV30 to TRBJ1-4; a possible D gene is TRBD1 (5 bases). The sequenced sample was PBMCs. CDR3 amino acids: CAWGGAAGSKKLFF. CDR3 in DNA: TGTGCCTGGGGTGGTGCGGCAGGGAGTAAAAAACTGTTTTTT.